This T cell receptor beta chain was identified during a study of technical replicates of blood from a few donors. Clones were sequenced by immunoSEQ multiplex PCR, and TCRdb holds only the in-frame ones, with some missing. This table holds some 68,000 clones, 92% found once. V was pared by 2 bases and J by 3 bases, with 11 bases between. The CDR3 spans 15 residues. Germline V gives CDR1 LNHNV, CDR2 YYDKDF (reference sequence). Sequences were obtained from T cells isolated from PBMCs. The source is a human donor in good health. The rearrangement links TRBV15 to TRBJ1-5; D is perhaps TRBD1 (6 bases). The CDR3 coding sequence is TGTGCCACCAGCAGAAAACAGGGTCTCAATCAGCCCCAGCATTTT. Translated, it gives CATSRKQGLNQPQHF.